The 16 T cell receptor beta chains given below trace back to one sample, sequenced in a study of PD-L1 blockade in urothelial cancer (dated by TCRdb to 2016 to 2017). Sample time point, as interpreted from the label and publication: peripheral blood 6 weeks after treatment start. Libraries were constructed by the immunoSEQ multiplex PCR assay. Not all clones reach the TCRdb copy of this immuneACCESS table, which keeps in-frame sequences only. Checked studies attribute under half of the gap to unresolved V genes and leave the rest unexplained. In all, the sample holds about 120,000 clones, and roughly 88% of those were seen once. About 2.4% of the sample goes to the ten largest clones. Material: PBMCs, obtained around atezolizumab (anti-PD-L1) treatment. The origin of the receptors is a man aged 45-60 years with urothelial cancer.

The rearrangement joins TRBV5-4 to TRBJ2-2; the match to TRBD2 covers 9 bases. The CDR3 runs 17 residues. J gave up 6 bases and V 0 bases, and 9 bases lay outside the gene matches. Looked up from germline, CDR1 is SGHNT and CDR2 is YYREEE (reference sequence). CDR3 residues: CASSLVAGGPGAGELFF. CDR3 bases: TGTGCCAGCAGCTTGGTTGCGGGAGGGCCGGGGGCCGGGGAGCTGTTTTTT.

The chain combines TRBV6-5 with TRBJ1-5; 7 bases match TRBD1. Germline CDR1 and CDR2: MNHEY and SVGAGI. Trimming removed 7 bases from V and 5 bases from J; junction bases left unmatched: 11. This CDR3 is 15 amino acids long. DNA of the CDR3: TGTGCCAGCAAACGCGAAGGGGGCGCCCATCAGCCCCAGCATTTT. It yields the protein CASKREGGAHQPQHF.

The rearrangement uses TRBV18 and TRBJ1-2; D call uncertain. The V gene's germline CDR1 is KGHSH and CDR2 LQKENI. This CDR3 region has 14 residues. Deletions cut 3 bases from V and 4 bases from J, with 12 bases between. CDR3 bases: TGTGCCAGCTCACCTACAAATGTTTTCTATGGCTACACCTTC. This translates into CASSPTNVFYGYTF.

The V and J genes are TRBV5-1 and TRBJ2-5, with a possible D match to TRBD2 (5 bases). The CDR3 has 16 amino acids. Trimming took off 0 bases at V and 4 bases at J, with 16 bases between the two ends. Germline CDR1 is SGHRS and CDR2 is YFSETQ. The CDR3 sequence: CASSLVTPSLPETQYF. DNA for the CDR3: TGCGCCAGCAGCTTGGTTACGCCTAGCCTCCCAGAGACCCAGTACTTC.

This chain connects TRBV5-6 to TRBJ2-7, with D possibly matching TRBD2 (6 bases). The CDR3 extends over 15 amino acids. V shed 0 bases and J shed 5 bases, with 15 bases lying between them. The germline V gene has CDR1 SGHDT and CDR2 YYEEEE. The CDR3 region has the DNA TGTGCCAGCAGCTTGGGCGTGGGGGGTCTCCACGAGCAGTACTTC. It translates to CASSLGVGGLHEQYF.

This clone has ten or more counts. CDR3 nucleotide sequence: TGTGCCAGCAGCGTTAGTCCCCATACAGATACGCAGTATTTT. Translation gives CASSVSPHTDTQYF. The genes are TRBV9 and TRBJ2-3; D is unresolved. This CDR3 comprises 14 residues. Germline-derived CDR1 and CDR2 are SGDLS and YYNGEE. Trimming took off 2 bases at V and 3 bases at J, with 10 bases between the two ends.

The chain has TRBV29-1 and TRBJ2-4; TRBD2 might be the D (6 bases). This CDR3 is built from 13 residues. Trimming removed 5 bases from V and 8 bases from J, with 16 bases in between. Germline CDR1 is SQVTM and CDR2 is ANQGSEA. The CDR3 reads CSVRLGGDHIQYF. DNA for the CDR3: TGCAGCGTTCGGCTCGGCGGGGACCACATTCAGTACTTC.

By proportion, this clone is medium-sized (0.01 to 0.1%). The chain is built from TRBV7-5 and TRBJ1-6; TRBD1 was called by the table and not checked on the DNA. TRBV7-5 is a documented pseudogene. There are 18 residues in the CDR3. The CDR3: CARAHGDTKGSYNSPLHF. In nucleotides, the CDR3 is TGTGCCAGAGCGCACGGGGACACCAAGGGCTCCTATAATTCACCCCTCCACTTT.

The chain employs TRBV19 and TRBJ1-3, with 7 bases that match TRBD1. V lost 7 bases, J lost 0 bases, and 6 bases stayed unmatched. Germline lookup yields CDR1 LNHDA and CDR2 SQIVND (reference sequence). This CDR3 is 15 amino acids long. CDR3: CASIQGGTSGNTIYF. DNA for the CDR3: TGTGCCAGTATCCAAGGGGGCACCTCTGGAAACACCATATATTTT.

The chain couples TRBV2 to TRBJ1-2, with 7 nucleotides matching TRBD1. The CDR3 extends over 14 amino acids. The germline V gene has CDR1 SNHLY and CDR2 FYNNEI. Trimming at V came to 5 bases and at J to 5 bases, leaving 8 bases not matched to a gene. CDR3 protein: CASSPPDRPYGYTF. The CDR3, as DNA: TGTGCCAGCAGTCCCCCGGACAGGCCGTATGGCTACACCTTC.

The chain carries TRBV11-2 and TRBJ2-1, with D maybe TRBD2 (5 bases). This CDR3 contains 18 residues. The germline V and J ends were trimmed by 5 bases and 0 bases, with 20 bases remaining between them. The germline V gene encodes CDR1 SGHAT and CDR2 FQNNGV. The CDR3 is CASSIVAGLGSSYNEQFF. The CDR3 DNA follows: TGTGCCAGCAGCATAGTGGCGGGCCTTGGAAGCTCCTACAATGAGCAGTTCTTC.

This clone was detected only once. CDR3 in DNA: TGTGCCAGCAGGCAGGGAGGGTATGGCTACACCTTC. Its protein is CASRQGGYGYTF. The rearrangement uses TRBV6-1 and TRBJ1-2; a weak D match, TRBD1 (5 bases). Trimming took 6 bases from V and 5 from J, leaving 10 bases between them. The CDR3 contains 12 residues. Germline V gives CDR1 MNHNS, CDR2 SASEGT.

As for this clone: The same CDR3 arises from other DNA sequences in this sample as well. The genes are TRBV15 and TRBJ2-7; D not certain. The germline V gene encodes CDR1 LNHNV and CDR2 YYDKDF (reference sequence). V lost 0 bases, J lost 3 bases, and 6 bases lay in between. This CDR3 is built from 13 residues. Written as DNA, the CDR3 is TGTGCCACCAGCAGAGACAGAGGCTACGAGCAGTACTTC. Translation: CATSRDRGYEQYF.

The chain employs TRBV5-4 and TRBJ2-3, with TRBD2 as a possible D gene (5 bases). CDR1 SGHNT and CDR2 YYREEE come from the germline V gene (reference sequence). Trimming left V 6 bases short and J 1 base short, with 12 bases between. The CDR3 sequence is 14 residues long. Here the CDR3 reads CASTPGERTDTQYF. Written as DNA, the CDR3 is TGTGCCAGCACCCCCGGGGAGCGCACAGATACGCAGTATTTT. Supplemented by reference TRBV5-4 and TRBJ2-3, the full variable domain reads ETGVTQSPTHLIKTRGQQVTLRCSSQSGHNTVSWYQQALGQGPQFIFQYYREEENGRGNFPPRFSGLQFPNYSSELNVNALELDDSALYLCASTPGERTDTQYFGPGTRLTVL.

V gene TRBV2 combines with J gene TRBJ1-6; D is undetermined. V lost 8 bases and J 10 bases, leaving 15 bases between the germline ends. Germline V gene sequence: CDR1 SNHLY, CDR2 FYNNEI. The CDR3 loop spans 13 amino acids. CDR3 amino acids: CASLVEGDSPLHF. CDR3 nucleotides: TGTGCCAGCTTGGTTGAGGGTGACTCACCCCTCCACTTT.

The V call is TRBV4-1, the J call TRBJ2-1; 11 bases match TRBD2. CDR3 length: 17 amino acids. Trimming removed 1 base from V and 7 bases from J; junction bases left unmatched: 9. In germline, CDR1 is MGHRA, CDR2 YSYEKL. The DNA of the CDR3 is TGCGCCAGCAGCCAAGCCATAGCGGGAGGGCCAGGGAATGAGCAGTTCTTC. Its translation: CASSQAIAGGPGNEQFF.